The present T cell receptor beta chain was sequenced within a study of post-analysis software for immune sequencing data. Turning to the study itself: The cohort encompassed relapsing-remitting, secondary progressive and progressive-relapsing multiple sclerosis disease courses. Study results and limitations: Comparison of patients with controls showed 4 to 6 TRBV segments more frequent in patients, TRBV5-6, TRBV5-1 and TRBV20-1 among them.

The authors incorporated unique molecular identifiers into the TCR beta cDNA libraries. T cells numbering about 0.85 to 11 million yielded cDNA molecules that totaled approximately 500,000. One entry per CDR3 protein results from TCRdb running MiXCR on the PCR reads. The profile shows roughly 800,000 distinct CDR3 sequences, roughly 50% of them singletons. Concerning this clonotype itself: Its antigen is as yet unknown.

The V gene's germline CDR1 is MNHNY and CDR2 SVGAGI (reference sequence). The CDR3 covers 16 residues. Trimming removed 3 bases from V and 3 bases from J, with 18 bases in between. The sequencing sample was made of blood. The chain has TRBV6-6 and TRBJ2-7, with a weak D call TRBD2 (5 bases). The sequence was collected from a girl aged 5 to 17 with multiple sclerosis. The CDR3 loop reads CASSYPTELVIYEQYF. For the CDR3, the DNA is TGTGCCAGCAGTTATCCCACGGAACTAGTGATCTACGAGCAGTACTTC.